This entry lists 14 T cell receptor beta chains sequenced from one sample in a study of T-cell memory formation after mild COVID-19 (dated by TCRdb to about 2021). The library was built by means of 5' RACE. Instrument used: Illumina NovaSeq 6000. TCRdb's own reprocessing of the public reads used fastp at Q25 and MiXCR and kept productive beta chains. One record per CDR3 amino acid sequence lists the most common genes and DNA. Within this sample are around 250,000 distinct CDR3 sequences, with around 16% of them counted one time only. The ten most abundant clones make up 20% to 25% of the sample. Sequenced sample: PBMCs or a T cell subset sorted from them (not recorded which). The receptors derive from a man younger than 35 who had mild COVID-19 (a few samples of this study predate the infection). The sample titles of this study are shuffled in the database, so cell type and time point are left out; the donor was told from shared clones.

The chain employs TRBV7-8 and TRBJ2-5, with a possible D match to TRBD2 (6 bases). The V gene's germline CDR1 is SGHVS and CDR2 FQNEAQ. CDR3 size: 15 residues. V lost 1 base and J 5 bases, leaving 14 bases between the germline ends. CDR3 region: CASSLGGAKGETQYF. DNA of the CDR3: TGTGCCAGCAGCTTAGGCGGGGCGAAGGGGGAGACCCAGTACTTC.

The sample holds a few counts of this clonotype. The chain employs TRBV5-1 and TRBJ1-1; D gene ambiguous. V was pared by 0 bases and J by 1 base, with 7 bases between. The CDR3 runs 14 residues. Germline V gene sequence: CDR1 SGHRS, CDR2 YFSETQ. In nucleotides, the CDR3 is TGCGCCAGCAGCTTGGACTCTACGAACACTGAAGCTTTCTTT. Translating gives CASSLDSTNTEAFF.

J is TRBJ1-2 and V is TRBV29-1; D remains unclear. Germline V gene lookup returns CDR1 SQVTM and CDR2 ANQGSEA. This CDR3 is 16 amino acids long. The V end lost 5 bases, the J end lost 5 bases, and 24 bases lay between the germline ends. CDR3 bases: TGCAGCGTTTATCCCACCGGGCTTCACGACCTGTATGGCTACACCTTC. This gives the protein CSVYPTGLHDLYGYTF.

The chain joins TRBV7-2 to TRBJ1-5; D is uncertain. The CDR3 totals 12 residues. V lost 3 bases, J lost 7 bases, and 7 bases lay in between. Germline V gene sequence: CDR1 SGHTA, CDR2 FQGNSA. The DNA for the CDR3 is TGTGCCAGCAGCTTCGGTTTACAGCCCCAGCATTTT. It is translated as CASSFGLQPQHF.

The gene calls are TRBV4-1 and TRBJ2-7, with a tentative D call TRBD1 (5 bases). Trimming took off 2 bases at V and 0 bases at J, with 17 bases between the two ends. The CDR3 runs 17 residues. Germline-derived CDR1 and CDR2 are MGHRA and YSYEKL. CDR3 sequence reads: CASSQLPSSDNSYEQYF. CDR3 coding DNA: TGCGCCAGCAGCCAACTGCCGTCCTCGGACAACTCCTACGAGCAGTACTTC.

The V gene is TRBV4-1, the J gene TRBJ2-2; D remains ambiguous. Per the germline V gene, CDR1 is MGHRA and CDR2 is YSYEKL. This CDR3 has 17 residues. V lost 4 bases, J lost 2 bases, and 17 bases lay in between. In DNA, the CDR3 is TGCGCCAGCAGCCGAGAAGGACGGAGCCCAAACACCGGGGAGCTGTTTTTT. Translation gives CASSREGRSPNTGELFF.

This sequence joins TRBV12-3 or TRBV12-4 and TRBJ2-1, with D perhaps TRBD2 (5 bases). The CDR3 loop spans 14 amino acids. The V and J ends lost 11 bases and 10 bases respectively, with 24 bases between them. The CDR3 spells CACCTQGPGMEQFF. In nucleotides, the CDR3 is TGTGCCTGCTGTACGCAAGGCCCGGGGATGGAGCAGTTCTTC.

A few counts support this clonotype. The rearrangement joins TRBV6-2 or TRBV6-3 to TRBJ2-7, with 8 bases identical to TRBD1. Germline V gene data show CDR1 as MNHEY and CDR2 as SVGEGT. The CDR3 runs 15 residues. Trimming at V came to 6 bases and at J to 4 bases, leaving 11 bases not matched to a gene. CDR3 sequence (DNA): TGTGCCAGCAGCCCCGACAGGGGAGATAAGTACGAGCAGTACTTC. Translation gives CASSPDRGDKYEQYF.

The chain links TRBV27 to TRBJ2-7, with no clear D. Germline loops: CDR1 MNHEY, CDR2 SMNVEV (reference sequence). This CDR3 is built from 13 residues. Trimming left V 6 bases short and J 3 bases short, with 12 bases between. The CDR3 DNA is TGTGCCAGCAGCCCGACACTCCACTACGAGCAGTACTTC. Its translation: CASSPTLHYEQYF.

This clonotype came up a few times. CDR3 in DNA: TGTGCCAGCAGAAGGGGACTAGCCGGTCTAACGCAGTATTTT. Its translation is CASRRGLAGLTQYF. The J gene is TRBJ2-3, the V gene TRBV6-5; 9 bases line up with TRBD2. The CDR3 runs 14 residues. CDR1 is MNHEY, CDR2 SVGAGI, per germline. The V and J ends lost 6 bases and 9 bases, in that order; junction bases with no gene match: 10.

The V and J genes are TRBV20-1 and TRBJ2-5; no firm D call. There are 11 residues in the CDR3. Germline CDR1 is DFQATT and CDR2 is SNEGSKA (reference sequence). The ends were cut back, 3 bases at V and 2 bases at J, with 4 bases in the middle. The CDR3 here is CSARWQETQYF. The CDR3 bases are TGCAGTGCTAGGTGGCAAGAGACCCAGTACTTC.

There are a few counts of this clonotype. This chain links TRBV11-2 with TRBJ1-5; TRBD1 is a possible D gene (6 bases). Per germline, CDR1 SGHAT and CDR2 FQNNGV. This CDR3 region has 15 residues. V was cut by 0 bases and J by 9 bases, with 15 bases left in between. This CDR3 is CASSLEGRGIGPQHF. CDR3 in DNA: TGTGCCAGCAGCTTAGAGGGCAGGGGAATTGGGCCCCAGCATTTT.

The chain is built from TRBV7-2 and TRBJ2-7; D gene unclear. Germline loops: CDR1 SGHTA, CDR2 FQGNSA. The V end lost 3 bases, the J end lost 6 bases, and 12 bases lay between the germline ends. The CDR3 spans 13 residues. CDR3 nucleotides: TGTGCCAGCAGCTTTTCGGGTGCCGGCGAGCAGTACTTC. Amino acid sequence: CASSFSGAGEQYF.

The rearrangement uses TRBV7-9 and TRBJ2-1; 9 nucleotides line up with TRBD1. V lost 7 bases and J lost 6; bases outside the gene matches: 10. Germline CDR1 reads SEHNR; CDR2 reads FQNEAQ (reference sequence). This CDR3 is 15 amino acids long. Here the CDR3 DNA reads TGTGCCAGCAACTCACGGACAGGGGTTCTCAATGAGCAGTTCTTC. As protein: CASNSRTGVLNEQFF.